This TCR beta chain was sequenced during a study of blood T cells in healthy people across ages. Primers used in a second PCR of roughly 6 to 12 cycles were a sample-barcoded 5' primer and a J-beta primer mix. TCRdb re-called the 5' RACE reads with MiXCR, one entry per CDR3 protein. Of 920,000 or so distinct CDR3 sequences in the sample, under 45% were seen once. This CDR3 region has 16 residues. The germline V gene has CDR1 SGDLS and CDR2 YYNGEE. V shed 1 base and J 1 base; nucleotides not matched to a gene: 7. The sequencing sample was made of blood. The chain links TRBV9 to TRBJ1-1; TRBD1 matches at 7 bases. This clonotype was sampled from an older woman in good health. The CDR3 reads CASSVRTGEWNTEAFF. CDR3 coding DNA: TGTGCCAGCAGCGTACGAACAGGGGAATGGAACACTGAAGCTTTCTTT.